This entry concerns a single TCR beta chain. The data originate from a study of blood T cell repertoires in COVID-19. Across the whole study: Donors in the United States, Italy and Spain gave samples during acute or convalescent COVID-19. PBMCs, B-cell-depleted T cells, or T cells provided the cDNA or gDNA that made up the material.

V was trimmed by 0 bases and J by 4 bases, leaving 10 bases between them. The CDR3 length is 14 residues. Germline V gene sequence: CDR1 SGDLS, CDR2 YYNGEE. Per the original data handling: The authors estimated nucleated cell counts from reference gene primer amplification. Clones were read by immunoSEQ multiplex PCR, and TCRdb kept only the in-frame ones, dropping some. The V and J calls and clone size come from that table; D and trimming were worked out from the DNA. The table includes tens of thousands of clones, roughly 90% detected once. The J gene is TRBJ1-1, the V gene TRBV9; D is possibly TRBD1 (5 bases). The sequence was collected from a man between 65 and 85 years old with active or convalescent COVID-19. The sample consisted of peripheral blood. This CDR3 is CASSVAGPSTEAFF. CDR3 DNA: TGTGCCAGCAGCGTAGCAGGGCCCTCCACTGAAGCTTTCTTT.